The 22 T cell receptor beta chains listed next were all sequenced from one sample in a study of Ad26.COV2.S vaccination and SARS-CoV-2 variants. Generated by immunoSEQ multiplex PCR, the TCRdb table keeps only in-frame clones and is missing some. The table has about 460,000 clones, 70% to 90% seen once. Specified treatment: 19 received Ad26.COV2.S at low or high dose, single or two shots; roughly five received placebo; per-sample allocation not given. The samples were gathered on day 63 after the first injection of vaccine or placebo. Sample: peripheral blood, taken in a trial of Ad26.COV2.S vaccine versus placebo. The receptors were sampled from a person aged 18 to 65 who received the Ad26.COV2.S COVID-19 vaccine or a placebo.

This chain connects TRBV5-1 to TRBJ1-1, with 8 bases that match TRBD1. Germline loops: CDR1 SGHRS, CDR2 YFSETQ. The CDR3 loop spans 18 amino acids. V was pared by 0 bases and J by 1 base, with 11 bases of the junction left unmatched. CDR3 bases: TGCGCCAGCAGCTTGGACAGGGGGAAAGGAGTACGGAACACTGAAGCTTTCTTT. Protein: CASSLDRGKGVRNTEAFF.

The CDR3 reads CASRGTSVHNEQFF. The CDR3 DNA reads TGTGCCAGTAGAGGGACTAGCGTTCACAATGAGCAGTTCTTC. This sequence joins TRBV19 and TRBJ2-1; 10 bases fit TRBD2. The ends lost 6 bases at V and 5 bases at J; junction bases unmatched: 4. The germline gives CDR1 LNHDA, CDR2 SQIVND (reference sequence). The CDR3 consists of 14 residues.

With respect to this clone: Different DNA sequences within this sample yield the same CDR3. V and J are TRBV29-1 and TRBJ1-1; 7 positions match TRBD1. This CDR3 contains 13 residues. J was trimmed by 1 base and V by 4 bases; bases with no gene match: 3. From germline, CDR1 is SQVTM and CDR2 ANQGSEA. The CDR3 nucleotides read TGCAGCGTTGCTGGACAGGAGAACACTGAAGCTTTCTTT. It translates to CSVAGQENTEAFF. The entire variable domain, with the rest obtained from reference TRBV29-1 and TRBJ1-1, is as follows: SAVISQKPSRDICQRGTSLTIQCQVDSQVTMMFWYRQQPGQSLTLIATANQGSEATYESGFVIDKFPISRPNLTFSTLTVSNMSPEDSSIYLCSVAGQENTEAFFGQGTRLTVV.

This clone was seen just once. The CDR3 region has the DNA TGTGCCTTACTACGTAGGGACTATAATTCACCCCTCCACTTT. Encoded protein: CALLRRDYNSPLHF. The J gene is TRBJ1-6, the V gene TRBV30; the D is unclear. Germline assignment: CDR1 GTSNPN and CDR2 SVGIG (reference sequence). Trimming removed 7 bases at V and 3 bases at J, with 13 bases between. The CDR3 spans 14 residues.

The chain uses TRBV5-1 and TRBJ2-5; D not certain. V was pared by 1 base and J by 5 bases, with 6 bases between. Per the germline V gene, CDR1 is SGHRS and CDR2 is YFSETQ. CDR3 length: 12 residues. CDR3 DNA sequence: TGCGCCAGCAGCTTGTCCGGGGAGACCCAGTACTTC. Translation: CASSLSGETQYF.

V is TRBV7-9 and J is TRBJ1-4; a weak D match, TRBD1 (6 bases). This CDR3 region has 15 residues. Trimming took 0 bases from V and 5 from J, leaving 10 bases between them. Per the germline V gene, CDR1 is SEHNR and CDR2 is FQNEAQ (reference sequence). The CDR3: CASSLAGGLNEKLFF. As DNA, the CDR3 is TGTGCCAGCAGCTTAGCCGGGGGCCTCAATGAAAAACTGTTTTTT.

This chain connects TRBV15 to TRBJ1-5; a weak D match, TRBD1 (5 bases). The CDR3 runs to 16 residues. CDR1 and CDR2 from the germline V gene are LNHNV and YYDKDF (reference sequence). Trimming shortened V by 1 base and J by 5 bases, and 15 bases separated the two germline ends. The CDR3 region is CATSRGLSWGDQPQHF. In DNA, the CDR3 is TGTGCCACCAGCAGAGGCCTATCATGGGGGGATCAGCCCCAGCATTTT.

The chain links TRBV19 to TRBJ1-6; D is perhaps TRBD1 (5 bases). Trimming stripped 3 bases from V and 7 bases from J, with 13 bases between. The CDR3 is made up of 15 amino acids. CDR1 and CDR2 (germline): LNHDA, SQIVND (reference sequence). CDR3 bases: TGTGCCAGTAGTATCTGGACTGGGGGGAATTCACCCCTCCACTTT. It is translated as CASSIWTGGNSPLHF. Variable domain in full (rest from reference TRBV19 and TRBJ1-6): DGGITQSPKYLFRKEGQNVTLSCEQNLNHDAMYWYRQDPGQGLRLIYYSQIVNDFQKGDIAEGYSVSREKKESFPLTVTSAQKNPTAFYLCASSIWTGGNSPLHFGNGTRLTVT.

The genes are TRBV6-5 and TRBJ1-3; D gene unclear. This CDR3 is 15 amino acids long. Trimming removed 6 bases at V and 0 bases at J, with 12 bases between. CDR1 MNHEY and CDR2 SVGAGI come from the germline V gene. CDR3 protein: CASSTVPSSGNTIYF. The CDR3 DNA follows: TGTGCCAGCAGCACGGTACCGAGCTCTGGAAACACCATATATTTT.

The chain employs TRBV7-8 and TRBJ2-2; possibly TRBD1 for D (5 bases). This CDR3 region has 14 residues. With 4 bases removed from V and 1 base from J, the gap between germline ends came to 7 bases. CDR1 and CDR2 (germline): SGHVS, FQNEAQ. CDR3 protein: CASSSQGNTGELFF. CDR3 DNA: TGTGCCAGCAGCTCCCAGGGGAACACCGGGGAGCTGTTTTTT.

The chain links TRBV5-8 to TRBJ1-1, with 9 bases that match TRBD1. The CDR3 spans 18 residues. Germline V lookup: CDR1 SGHTS, CDR2 YDEGEE. Trimming removed 4 bases from V and 1 base from J; junction bases left unmatched: 14. The CDR3 spells CASSPATRKTGGNTEAFF. Here the CDR3 DNA reads TGTGCCAGCAGCCCCGCGACACGTAAGACAGGGGGGAACACTGAAGCTTTCTTT.

The chain employs TRBV15 and TRBJ1-1; TRBD1 might be the D (6 bases). Per germline, CDR1 LNHNV and CDR2 YYDKDF (reference sequence). V lost 5 bases and J lost 8, with 18 bases in between. This CDR3 region has 14 residues. This CDR3 reads CATSGGRGSQEAFF. Here the CDR3 DNA reads TGTGCCACCAGCGGGGGCAGGGGTTCGCAAGAAGCTTTCTTT.

This clone appeared a single time. The gene calls are TRBV7-2 and TRBJ1-5; D remains unclear. Germline V gives CDR1 SGHTA, CDR2 FQGNSA. The CDR3 consists of 17 residues. V was trimmed by 5 bases and J by 0 bases, leaving 17 bases between them. The CDR3 nucleotides read TGTGCCAGCAGCATACAGACGGACCGTTATAGCAATCAGCCCCAGCATTTT. This gives the protein CASSIQTDRYSNQPQHF.

J is TRBJ2-7 and V is TRBV6-5; D possibly uses TRBD1 or TRBD2 (5 bases each). Deletions cut 7 bases from V and 2 bases from J, with 15 bases between. This CDR3 comprises 14 residues. Germline CDR1 reads MNHEY; CDR2 reads SVGAGI. The CDR3 reads CASTPGPGTYEQYF. In DNA, the CDR3 is TGTGCCAGCACCCCAGGGCCGGGGACCTACGAGCAGTACTTC.

The rearrangement joins TRBV5-1 to TRBJ1-1; D might be TRBD1 (5 bases). Between the trimmed V and J ends, which lost 4 bases and 1 base, there was a span of 20 bases. The CDR3 has 17 amino acids. CDR1 and CDR2 (germline): SGHRS, YFSETQ. The CDR3 here is CASSLRAGDRQNTEAFF. CDR3 nucleotides: TGCGCCAGCAGCCTAAGAGCCGGAGACAGACAGAACACTGAAGCTTTCTTT.

This clone was found a few times. The rearrangement joins TRBV7-9 to TRBJ1-6, with a weak D call TRBD1 (6 bases). The CDR3 sequence is 14 residues long. V was clipped by 7 bases and J by 4 bases, with 11 bases between them. CDR1 and CDR2 from the germline V gene are SEHNR and FQNEAQ (reference sequence). The CDR3 DNA is TGTGCCAGCAATCGACAGGATTATAATTCACCCCTCCACTTT. It encodes CASNRQDYNSPLHF.

This chain uses TRBV7-3 with TRBJ2-1; perhaps D is TRBD1 or TRBD2 (6 bases each). The CDR3 has 15 amino acids. Trimming took 2 bases from V and 8 from J, leaving 16 bases between them. Per the germline V gene, CDR1 is SGHTA and CDR2 is FQGTGA. The DNA for the CDR3 is TGTGCCAGCAGCTTATTGGGGGGCGTTATCGATGAGCAGTTCTTC. It encodes CASSLLGGVIDEQFF.

The rearrangement links TRBV20-1 to TRBJ2-7; 16 bases agree with TRBD2. Per germline, CDR1 DFQATT and CDR2 SNEGSKA (reference sequence). V lost 3 bases and J lost 7; bases outside the gene matches: 15. The CDR3 contains 18 residues. CDR3 in amino acids: CSASIPGTSGGVLGEQYF. The CDR3 bases are TGCAGTGCTAGTATACCCGGGACTAGCGGGGGGGTCTTGGGAGAGCAGTACTTC.

The chain couples TRBV7-8 to TRBJ2-1; D not certain. The V gene lost 2 bases and the J gene lost 3 bases, with 23 bases spanning the gap. The CDR3 contains 19 residues. The germline gives CDR1 SGHVS, CDR2 FQNEAQ. The CDR3 here is CASSLRGPRAQKGYNEQFF. The CDR3, as DNA: TGTGCCAGCAGCTTACGTGGCCCCCGGGCCCAGAAGGGCTACAATGAGCAGTTCTTC.

The chain joins TRBV28 to TRBJ2-3; TRBD2 matches at 8 bases. This CDR3 contains 19 residues. In germline, CDR1 is MDHEN, CDR2 SYDVKM. Trimming at V came to 6 bases and at J to 1 base, leaving 18 bases not matched to a gene. CDR3 nucleotide sequence: TGTGCCAGCAGCACTCCAGCGGGAGTCTATTTCCGTGGCACAGATACGCAGTATTTT. It codes for CASSTPAGVYFRGTDTQYF.

The rearrangement joins TRBV11-2 to TRBJ2-1; TRBD2 matches at 13 bases. The CDR3 extends over 19 amino acids. Germline trimming cut 4 bases from V and 0 bases from J; bases unmatched to any gene: 9. The germline gives CDR1 SGHAT, CDR2 FQNNGV. CDR3 coding DNA: TGTGCCAGCAGCTCCCCGGGACTAGCGGGGAGGAGCTCCTACAATGAGCAGTTCTTC. Its protein is CASSSPGLAGRSSYNEQFF.

The V call is TRBV2, the J call TRBJ1-1, with TRBD1 as a possible D gene (6 bases). The CDR3 contains 18 residues. The germline V gene encodes CDR1 SNHLY and CDR2 FYNNEI. The germline V and J ends were trimmed by 8 bases and 3 bases, with 28 bases remaining between them. CDR3 in DNA: TGTGCCAGCCCCCTCGGGCGACAGGTCGTGGGGATGGACACTGAAGCTTTCTTT. Translated, it gives CASPLGRQVVGMDTEAFF.